This is a list of T cell receptor beta chains from one sample in a study of blood T cell repertoires in COVID-19. TCRdb's table, derived via immunoSEQ multiplex PCR, lists solely in-frame clones and lacks some. This sample yields about 50,000 clones, of which about four fifths are seen a single time; roughly 8.8% belongs to the top ten. The specimen sequenced was peripheral blood. The origin of the receptors is a man aged 55 to 70 with acute or convalescent COVID-19. Each CDR3 is given with its conserved first and last residue. The order of the fields is CDR3 length, V gene, J gene, clone size, CDR3 protein. Clone size appears in some rows only: once, few, many, or a class for an expanded clone.

>15|TRBV18|TRBJ2-7|.
CASSVTGQGQHEQYF
>15|TRBV7-3|TRBJ2-1|few
CASSRGTHPVDEQFF
>14|TRBV30|TRBJ1-2|few
CAWENRGTYYGYTF
>13|TRBV18|TRBJ2-1|.
CASSLARYNEQFF
>14|TRBV5-1|TRBJ2-1|.
CASSSRSTYNEQFF
>14|TRBV5-1|TRBJ1-5|.
CASSLEGQGQPQHF
>15|TRBV30|TRBJ2-1|.
CAWSVGQGPHNEQFF
>14|TRBV27|TRBJ1-1|.
CASSLRGRNTEAFF
>13|TRBV27|TRBJ1-4|.
CATSGHGNEKLFF
>15|TRBV5-1|TRBJ2-3|.
CASSSGGGNTDTQYF
>15|TRBV7-8|TRBJ1-4|few
CASSWGGQGFEKLFF
>14|TRBV6-2/TRBV6-3|TRBJ1-1|.
CASSTPGMRTEAFF
>13|TRBV23-1|TRBJ1-5|.
CASRRTTNQPQHF
>15|TRBV19|TRBJ1-5|.
CASSMTGASNQPQHF
>13|TRBV19|TRBJ1-5|.
CASTEYSNQPQHF
>15|TRBV9|TRBJ1-2|.
CASSSSGTFEYGYTF
>15|TRBV7-9|TRBJ2-2|.
CASSWTDGHTGELFF
>17|TRBV7-2|TRBJ1-2|.
CASSSGTGKGLYYGYTF
>11|TRBV6-5|TRBJ2-1|.
CASRRGNEQFF
>15|TRBV7-2|TRBJ1-5|.
CASSLYTGNNQPQHF
>16|TRBV20-1|TRBJ1-3|.
CSASGDRGSAGNTIYF
>11|TRBV28|TRBJ1-4|.
CASSGWDSFSF
>13|TRBV10-3|TRBJ1-2|.
CAISDPTGAGYTF
>14|TRBV7-9|TRBJ1-5|.
CASSLAGGGQPQHF
>15|TRBV30|TRBJ1-4|.
CAWSSWDRVNEKLFF
>12|TRBV12-3/TRBV12-4|TRBJ1-1|.
CASKKANTEAFF
>12|TRBV30|TRBJ1-1|few
CAWSRGLTEAFF
>14|TRBV7-3|TRBJ2-1|.
CASSSSGGADEQFF
>11|TRBV2|TRBJ1-1|.
CASSQDSEAFF
>14|TRBV10-3|TRBJ1-4|.
CAISAARGREKLFF
>14|TRBV4-1|TRBJ1-2|.
CASSHGGGYYGYTF
>13|TRBV12-3/TRBV12-4|TRBJ2-7|once
CASRQQGTYEQYF
>14|TRBV10-1|TRBJ2-7|.
CASSETETGSEQYF
>12|TRBV2|TRBJ1-3|.
CAGLTGGNTIYF
>15|TRBV3-1/TRBV3-2|TRBJ1-2|.
CASSQAGTENYGYTF
>14|TRBV19|TRBJ1-6|.
CASRPGTGDSPLHF
>15|TRBV13|TRBJ1-1|.
CASRVRGGMNTEAFF
>14|TRBV7-2|TRBJ1-1|once
CASRGGQGPSEAFF
>14|TRBV2|TRBJ1-5|few
CASSPQGWGQPQHF
>15|TRBV5-1|TRBJ1-1|.
CASSLMRQGDTEAFF
>14|TRBV2|TRBJ2-7|once
CASSTSGGPREQYF
>14|TRBV6-6|TRBJ1-2|.
CASSYSGRGHGYTF
>14|TRBV20-1|TRBJ1-1|once
CSASTTEANTEAFF
>15|TRBV3-1/TRBV3-2|TRBJ1-2|.
CASSQAGRVDYGYTF
>13|TRBV13|TRBJ1-1|.
CASSQGTGDEAFF
>15|TRBV5-1|TRBJ1-1|.
CASSLGRTVNTEAFF
>15|TRBV11-1|TRBJ2-3|.
CASSLTGTLTDTQYF
>14|TRBV28|TRBJ2-5|.
CASSDNRGEETQYF
>12|TRBV7-7|TRBJ2-5|.
CASSPGRETQYF
>18|TRBV19|TRBJ1-1|.
CASSPRGQPTTRSTEAFF